This passage covers 16 T cell receptor beta chains from one sample sequenced in a study of CD8 T cells in Susac syndrome. Random-hexamer reverse transcription was applied to roughly 0.5 to 1 ug RNA. TCRdb used MiXCR to reprocess the immunoSEQ multiplex PCR reads, holding one entry per CDR3 protein. The sample lists some 140,000 distinct CDR3 sequences, around 91% occurring once. Sequencing used CD8+ T cells from PBMCs. The receptors originated from a human donor with multiple sclerosis.

This chain connects TRBV3-1 to TRBJ2-6; D remains ambiguous. This CDR3 has 18 residues. V was trimmed by 6 bases and J by 2 bases, leaving 20 bases between them. In germline, CDR1 is LGHDT, CDR2 YNNKEL (reference sequence). The CDR3 protein is CASSPRTRWGAGANVLTF. The CDR3 nucleotides read TGTGCCAGCAGTCCGCGAACACGCTGGGGTGCTGGGGCCAACGTCCTGACTTTC.

The genes are TRBV7-8 and TRBJ2-7; D is unclear. The germline CDR1 and CDR2 sequences are SGHVS and FQNEAQ. V was trimmed by 5 bases and J by 5 bases, leaving 16 bases between them. The CDR3 spans 14 residues. CDR3 amino acids: CASSLGSAADEQYF. DNA of the CDR3: TGTGCCAGCAGCCTTGGGTCGGCCGCCGACGAGCAGTACTTC. The full variable domain, rest sourced from reference TRBV7-8 and TRBJ2-7, is GAGVSQSPRYKVAKRGQDVALRCDPISGHVSLFWYQQALGQGPEFLTYFQNEAQLDKSGLPSDRFFAERPEGSVSTLKIQRTQQEDSAVYLCASSLGSAADEQYFGPGTRLTVT.

This rearrangement joins TRBV25-1 to TRBJ1-1; D remains unclear. Germline CDR1 and CDR2: MGHDK and SYGVNS. This CDR3 region has 17 residues. V gave up 6 bases and J gave up 6 bases, with 26 bases separating them. The CDR3 loop is CASRPEDLGSNGAEAFF. The CDR3 DNA is TGTGCCAGCAGACCCGAGGATCTGGGGTCCAACGGCGCTGAAGCTTTCTTT. The whole variable domain, remainder taken from reference TRBV25-1 and TRBJ1-1, is EADIYQTPRYLVIGTGKKITLECSQTMGHDKMYWYQQDPGMELHLIHYSYGVNSTEKGDLSSESTVSRIRTEHFPLTLESARPSHTSQYLCASRPEDLGSNGAEAFFGQGTRLTVV.

V is TRBV7-2 and J is TRBJ2-1; D is perhaps TRBD2 (6 bases). Trimming removed 2 bases at V and 4 bases at J, with 9 bases between. The CDR3 loop spans 14 amino acids. The germline CDR1 and CDR2 sequences are SGHTA and FQGNSA. The CDR3 region is CASSLLASYNEQFF. In DNA form, the CDR3 reads TGTGCCAGCAGCTTACTAGCGTCGTACAATGAGCAGTTCTTC.

The chain uses TRBV2 and TRBJ1-5, with 9 bases that match TRBD1. The CDR3 runs 14 residues. Trimming cost V 5 bases and J 4 bases; bases outside gene matches: 3. The V gene's germline CDR1 is SNHLY and CDR2 FYNNEI. The CDR3 here is CASSQTGGNQPQHF. The CDR3 DNA reads TGTGCCAGCAGTCAGACAGGGGGGAATCAGCCCCAGCATTTT.

The chain joins TRBV5-1 to TRBJ2-7; 11 bases are a match to TRBD2. CDR3 length equals 15 residues. The ends lost 6 bases at V and 2 bases at J; junction bases unmatched: 7. Germline CDR1 and CDR2: SGHRS and YFSETQ. CDR3 region: CASNGGLAATYEQYF. Written as DNA, the CDR3 is TGCGCCAGCAACGGGGGACTAGCGGCAACCTACGAGCAGTACTTC.

The chain recombines TRBV19 with TRBJ2-2, with D perhaps matching TRBD2 (6 bases). V lost 8 bases, J lost 5 bases, and 12 bases lay in between. This CDR3 is 13 amino acids long. Germline V gene sequence: CDR1 LNHDA, CDR2 SQIVND (reference sequence). The CDR3 region has the DNA TGTGCCAGTCGGGACTTCCTGACCGGGGAGCTGTTTTTT. This translates into CASRDFLTGELFF.

The chain recombines TRBV7-2 with TRBJ2-5, with 12 nucleotides matching TRBD2. The CDR3 contains 13 residues. With 6 bases clipped from V and 7 bases from J, the junction kept 3 bases outside the gene matches. CDR1 and CDR2 (germline): SGHTA, FQGNSA. CDR3 sequence reads: CASRGLAGWTQYF. The CDR3 bases are TGTGCCAGCAGGGGACTAGCGGGTTGGACCCAGTACTTC.

The CDR3 bases are TGCGCCAGCAGCCAAGTAAGGAGCCGCGATGAGCAGTTCTTC. It specifies CASSQVRSRDEQFF. This chain links TRBV4-1 with TRBJ2-1; no definite D call. The CDR3 covers 14 residues. Germline assignment: CDR1 MGHRA and CDR2 YSYEKL. V was cut by 1 base and J by 8 bases, with 12 bases left in between.

This clonotype is a singleton in its sample. V is TRBV7-9 and J is TRBJ2-7; 7 bases align to TRBD1. This CDR3 comprises 14 residues. The V gene end was trimmed by 3 bases and the J gene end by 2 bases; junction bases not matched to a gene: 4. CDR1 and CDR2 from the germline V gene are SEHNR and FQNEAQ (reference sequence). The CDR3: CASSLADRPYEQYF. The CDR3, as DNA: TGTGCCAGCAGCTTGGCGGACAGGCCCTACGAGCAGTACTTC.

The genes are TRBV20-1 and TRBJ2-1, with TRBD2 identical over 11 bases. This CDR3 has 15 residues. Germline CDR1 reads DFQATT; CDR2 reads SNEGSKA (reference sequence). Trimming cost V 6 bases and J 7 bases; bases outside gene matches: 11. The CDR3 DNA reads as TGCAGTGCCCGCCCTAGCGGGAGGCCCATTAATGAGCAGTTCTTC. Translation: CSARPSGRPINEQFF.

This clonotype showed up just once. Here the CDR3 DNA reads TGTGCCACCAGTGATTCGGGCGAGCTAGTTTCCCCCAATGAGCAGTTCTTC. Translated: CATSDSGELVSPNEQFF. The rearrangement joins TRBV24-1 to TRBJ2-1; D is uncertain. Trimming left V 2 bases short and J 6 bases short, with 19 bases between. The CDR3 is 17 amino acids. CDR1 and CDR2 (germline): KGHDR, SFDVKD.

The chain links TRBV6-2 or TRBV6-3 to TRBJ2-7; 9 bases line up with TRBD1. J lost 7 bases, V lost 3 bases, and 4 bases had no gene match. Germline CDR1 is MNHEY and CDR2 is SVGEGT. The CDR3 has 13 amino acids. CDR3 protein: CASSYTGGGEQYF. CDR3 nucleotide sequence: TGTGCCAGCAGTTATACAGGGGGCGGTGAGCAGTACTTC.

The sample holds one count of this clonotype. The chain links TRBV30 to TRBJ2-7; a weak D match, TRBD2 (5 bases). V was cut by 0 bases and J by 4 bases, with 16 bases left in between. Looked up from germline, CDR1 is GTSNPN and CDR2 is SVGIG (reference sequence). This CDR3 spans 15 amino acids. The CDR3 DNA follows: TGTGCCTGGAGTGTAGTGGGAGTAGGTGTTTACGAGCAGTACTTC. It codes for CAWSVVGVGVYEQYF.

The V gene is TRBV5-5, the J gene TRBJ1-1; D remains unclear. CDR3 length equals 14 residues. V was clipped by 2 bases and J by 1 base, with 9 bases between them. The germline gives CDR1 SGHKS, CDR2 YYEKEE (reference sequence). The DNA of the CDR3 is TGTGCCAGCAGCTTTCTGCCACCGAACACTGAAGCTTTCTTT. It is translated as CASSFLPPNTEAFF.

The V and J genes are TRBV27 and TRBJ2-7; 7 nucleotides agree with TRBD2. Germline CDR1 and CDR2: MNHEY and SMNVEV (reference sequence). V was pared by 0 bases and J by 2 bases, with 10 bases of the junction left unmatched. The CDR3 is 17 residues long. The DNA of the CDR3 is TGTGCCAGCAGTTTATCCCACTGGGAGGGGAGAACCTACGAGCAGTACTTC. This translates into CASSLSHWEGRTYEQYF.